These 6 T cell receptor beta chains were sequenced from one sample in a study of chemoradiotherapy in HPV16-positive cancers. Generated by immunoSEQ multiplex PCR, the TCRdb table keeps only in-frame clones and is missing some. Here the sample spans tens of thousands of clones, around nine tenths being singletons. The source material was blood, sampled from a patient who underwent chemoradiotherapy. The source is a human donor with HPV-associated anogenital cancer.

The rearrangement links TRBV6-1 to TRBJ2-5; D is uncertain. The CDR3 is 13 amino acids. V gave up 0 bases and J gave up 0 bases, with 2 bases separating them. The germline V gene has CDR1 MNHNS and CDR2 SASEGT. The CDR3 DNA is TGTGCCAGCAGTGAAGCGTACCAAGAGACCCAGTACTTC. This gives the protein CASSEAYQETQYF.

V and J are TRBV28 and TRBJ2-4, with D possibly being TRBD1 or TRBD2 (5 bases each). Germline assignment: CDR1 MDHEN and CDR2 SYDVKM. The ends were cut back, 0 bases at V and 1 base at J, with 13 bases in the middle. This CDR3 comprises 17 residues. The CDR3 nucleotides read TGTGCCAGCAGTTTATGGAGGGGTAGGGAGGCCAAAAACATTCAGTACTTC. It yields the protein CASSLWRGREAKNIQYF.

The rearrangement uses TRBV28 and TRBJ2-1; 8 bases fit TRBD1. V was clipped by 8 bases and J by 1 base; unmatched bases: 10. This CDR3 comprises 16 residues. From germline, CDR1 is MDHEN and CDR2 SYDVKM. The CDR3, as DNA: TGTGCCAGCCGCCGGCGGACAGGGTTATCCTACAATGAGCAGTTCTTC. Translated: CASRRRTGLSYNEQFF.

This sequence joins TRBV6-1 and TRBJ1-5, with D uncertain. The V gene lost 3 bases and the J gene lost 9 bases, with 9 bases spanning the gap. The CDR3 covers 12 residues. Germline V gives CDR1 MNHNS, CDR2 SASEGT. The CDR3 region is CASSDESRPQHF. In DNA, the CDR3 is TGTGCCAGCAGTGATGAGTCCCGGCCCCAGCATTTT.

The rearrangement joins TRBV6-6 to TRBJ1-5, with 8 nucleotides matching TRBD1. The CDR3 consists of 15 residues. J gave up 5 bases and V 5 bases, and 8 bases lay outside the gene matches. Germline CDR1 is MNHNY and CDR2 is SVGAGI (reference sequence). CDR3 coding DNA: TGTGCCAGCAGTATGGACAGGGTTGGTTATCAGCCCCAGCATTTT. Translation: CASSMDRVGYQPQHF.

V is TRBV5-4 and J is TRBJ2-7; maybe TRBD2 (6 bases). The CDR3 is 15 residues long. CDR1 and CDR2 (germline): SGHNT, YYREEE (reference sequence). V lost 0 bases to trimming and J lost 3 bases, with 13 bases between them. As DNA, the CDR3 is TGTGCCAGCAGCTTGGAGTTAGGGGAGGTCTACGAGCAGTACTTC. This sequence encodes CASSLELGEVYEQYF.